These 28 T cell receptor beta chains originate from one sample sequenced in a study of vaccination and CD4 T cells after COVID-19. Treatment in this sample: roughly nine-day PBMC culture with coronavirus spike peptide pools or control peptides (ViraFEST assay). The antigens these receptors bind are not known. The Oncomine TCR Beta short-read assay sequenced DNA from cultured CD4+ T cells. A single record per CDR3 protein comes from TCRdb applying MiXCR to the PCR reads. The data show about 16,000 distinct CDR3 sequences, 45% to 60% seen once. Sequenced: CD4+ T cells from blood, cultured in vitro. The receptor source for this set is a human donor who had recovered from COVID-19.

This chain joins TRBV7-9 and TRBJ1-1, with TRBD1 identical over 7 bases. This CDR3 contains 13 residues. Germline assignment: CDR1 SEHNR and CDR2 FQNEAQ (reference sequence). The V segment lost 5 bases and the J segment 7 bases; nucleotides outside the gene matches: 7. The CDR3 loop reads CASSPNPGGEAFF. CDR3 bases: TGTGCCAGCAGCCCTAATCCAGGGGGTGAAGCTTTCTTT.

The gene calls are TRBV6-1 and TRBJ1-5; 9 positions match TRBD1. The CDR3 loop spans 14 amino acids. V shed 6 bases and J 5 bases; nucleotides not matched to a gene: 5. Germline CDR1 reads MNHNS; CDR2 reads SASEGT. Written as DNA, the CDR3 is TGTGCCAGCAGAACAGGGGGCGCCTATCAGCCCCAGCATTTT. Encoded protein: CASRTGGAYQPQHF.

This clonotype has only a few counts. V gene TRBV7-6 combines with J gene TRBJ1-1, with unresolved D. In germline, CDR1 is SGHVS, CDR2 FNYEAQ. This CDR3 spans 15 amino acids. V lost 5 bases and J 3 bases, leaving 16 bases between the germline ends. CDR3: CASSPRFRRDTEAFF. In DNA form, the CDR3 reads TGTGCCAGCAGCCCGCGGTTTCGTAGGGACACTGAAGCTTTCTTT. Supplemented by reference TRBV7-6 and TRBJ1-1, the full variable domain reads GAGVSQSPRYKVTKRGQDVALRCDPISGHVSLYWYRQALGQGPEFLTYFNYEAQQDKSGLPNDRFSAERPEGSISTLTIQRTEQRDSAMYRCASSPRFRRDTEAFFGQGTRLTVV.

The CDR3 nucleotides read TGCAGTGCTAGTAAGGGATACACTGAAGCTTTCTTT. Translating gives CSASKGYTEAFF. The chain carries TRBV20-1 and TRBJ1-1, with D unresolved. Between the trimmed V and J ends, which lost 3 bases and 3 bases, there was a span of 8 bases. The CDR3 has 12 amino acids. Germline CDR1 and CDR2: DFQATT and SNEGSKA (reference sequence).

This chain connects TRBV5-4 to TRBJ1-2; D may be TRBD1 (6 bases). The CDR3 contains 17 residues. Germline CDR1 is SGHNT and CDR2 is YYREEE (reference sequence). V lost 3 bases and J 0 bases, leaving 18 bases between the germline ends. The chain's CDR3 is CASSSLAGQRANYGYTF. As DNA, the CDR3 is TGTGCCAGCAGCTCCCTAGCCGGACAGAGAGCTAACTATGGCTACACCTTC.

CDR3 sequence: CASTLTGMTDTQYF. In DNA form, the CDR3 reads TGTGCCAGTACCCTGACAGGAATGACAGATACGCAGTATTTT. The V call is TRBV19, the J call TRBJ2-3; weak D call: TRBD1 (6 bases). The germline V gene encodes CDR1 LNHDA and CDR2 SQIVND (reference sequence). V lost 7 bases and J 3 bases, leaving 14 bases between the germline ends. The CDR3 contains 14 residues. Full variable domain (outside the CDR3, taken from reference TRBV19 and TRBJ2-3): DGGITQSPKYLFRKEGQNVTLSCEQNLNHDAMYWYRQDPGQGLRLIYYSQIVNDFQKGDIAEGYSVSREKKESFPLTVTSAQKNPTAFYLCASTLTGMTDTQYFGPGTRLTVL.

This clonotype has only a few counts. Here the CDR3 DNA reads TGTGCCAGCAGTCCCCGCCCGGGGCAGGATAATTCACCCCTCCACTTT. Translating it yields CASSPRPGQDNSPLHF. V usage is TRBV27 and J usage is TRBJ1-6; a weak D match, TRBD1 (5 bases). Germline V gene data show CDR1 as MNHEY and CDR2 as SMNVEV (reference sequence). This CDR3 contains 16 residues. V lost 5 bases to trimming and J lost 5 bases, with 16 bases between them.

The rearrangement joins TRBV27 to TRBJ1-4; tentative D call: TRBD1 (5 bases). Trimming left V 2 bases short and J 7 bases short, with 14 bases between. In germline, CDR1 is MNHEY, CDR2 SMNVEV (reference sequence). The CDR3 sequence is 15 residues long. CDR3 residues: CASSLRGPGGEKLFF. DNA for the CDR3: TGTGCCAGCAGTTTACGAGGTCCCGGGGGTGAAAAACTGTTTTTT.

The CDR3 loop is CASSSDRYPGNTIYF. The CDR3 coding sequence is TGTGCCAGCAGTTCGGACAGGTACCCTGGAAACACCATATATTTT. The V call is TRBV6-5, the J call TRBJ1-3, with 7 positions matching TRBD1. The V gene end was trimmed by 4 bases and the J gene end by 2 bases; junction bases not matched to a gene: 5. This CDR3 is built from 15 residues. The germline V gene has CDR1 MNHEY and CDR2 SVGAGI.

The gene calls are TRBV20-1 and TRBJ2-7; perhaps TRBD1 as D (5 bases). Trimming shortened V by 0 bases and J by 5 bases, and 11 bases separated the two germline ends. There are 13 residues in the CDR3. The V gene's germline CDR1 is DFQATT and CDR2 SNEGSKA (reference sequence). Here the CDR3 reads CSARDPQGNEQYF. The DNA for the CDR3 is TGCAGTGCTAGAGACCCGCAGGGCAACGAGCAGTACTTC.

The chain links TRBV27 to TRBJ2-3; the match to TRBD2 covers 7 bases. Germline V lookup: CDR1 MNHEY, CDR2 SMNVEV (reference sequence). The CDR3 has 14 amino acids. V lost 6 bases, J lost 3 bases, and 6 bases stayed unmatched. The CDR3 loop reads CASRPLGGTDTQYF. The CDR3 DNA sequence: TGTGCCAGCAGGCCCCTCGGGGGGACAGATACGCAGTATTTT.

The genes are TRBV7-2 and TRBJ2-1; D unclear. V was shortened by 6 bases and J by 0 bases, with 15 bases between the two germline ends. The CDR3 spans 16 residues. CDR1 SGHTA and CDR2 FQGNSA come from the germline V gene. This chain's CDR3 is CASSPDPPSSYNEQFF. The CDR3 nucleotides are TGTGCCAGCAGTCCGGACCCACCGAGCTCCTACAATGAGCAGTTCTTC.

This clonotype appeared once. The chain recombines TRBV6-1 with TRBJ2-1; D uncertain. V lost 6 bases and J lost 5, with 8 bases in between. The CDR3 has 12 residues. Germline CDR1 and CDR2: MNHNS and SASEGT. The CDR3 DNA reads as TGTGCCAGCAGCCCCCGTAACAATGAGCAGTTCTTC. Amino acids: CASSPRNNEQFF.

This clonotype was seen a handful of times. The genes are TRBV20-1 and TRBJ2-2, with 10 bases fitting TRBD2. The length of the CDR3 is 16 residues. Per germline, CDR1 DFQATT and CDR2 SNEGSKA (reference sequence). The ends lost 2 bases at V and 4 bases at J; junction bases unmatched: 7. CDR3 residues: CSARHTSGKVTGELFF. The DNA for the CDR3 is TGCAGTGCTAGACATACTAGCGGGAAGGTCACCGGGGAGCTGTTTTTT.

The rearrangement joins TRBV6-1 to TRBJ1-2; D unclear. The V end was cut by 6 bases, the J end by 1 base, with 3 bases between. The CDR3 is made up of 11 amino acids. The germline V gene encodes CDR1 MNHNS and CDR2 SASEGT. The CDR3 region has the DNA TGTGCCAGCAGGGTTAACTATGGCTACACCTTC. Its translation: CASRVNYGYTF.

The rearrangement links TRBV18 to TRBJ1-5, with TRBD1 identical over 7 bases. V dropped 2 bases and J dropped 5; count of bases not matched to a gene: 9. The CDR3 loop spans 16 amino acids. Germline values: CDR1 KGHSH, CDR2 LQKENI. CDR3 bases: TGTGCCAGCTCACCAACCCCGACAGGGTATGATCAGCCCCAGCATTTT. This sequence encodes CASSPTPTGYDQPQHF.

The sample holds a few counts of this clonotype. The genes are TRBV5-8 and TRBJ1-4, with D possibly being TRBD1 (6 bases). V was trimmed by 4 bases and J by 2 bases, leaving 15 bases between them. The CDR3 runs to 16 residues. In germline, CDR1 is SGHTS, CDR2 YDEGEE. CDR3 sequence: CASSHQTGYTNEKLFF. The DNA of the CDR3 is TGTGCCAGCAGCCACCAGACAGGCTATACTAATGAAAAACTGTTTTTT. The full variable domain, with the rest looked up from reference TRBV5-8 and TRBJ1-4, is EAGVTQSPTHLIKTRGQQATLRCSPISGHTSVYWYQQALGLGLQFLLWYDEGEERNRGNFPPRFSGRQFPNYSSELNVNALELEDSALYLCASSHQTGYTNEKLFFGSGTQLSVL.

This rearrangement joins TRBV7-2 to TRBJ2-2; D is unclear. The length of the CDR3 is 14 residues. The germline gives CDR1 SGHTA, CDR2 FQGNSA. Trimming shortened V by 6 bases and J by 5 bases, and 13 bases separated the two germline ends. The CDR3 coding sequence is TGTGCCAGCAGATTTCCCCTCAGTACCGGGGAGCTGTTTTTT. This codes for CASRFPLSTGELFF.

This chain uses TRBV20-1 with TRBJ1-2; weak D call: TRBD1 (6 bases). Trimming shortened V by 6 bases and J by 8 bases, and 19 bases separated the two germline ends. From germline, CDR1 is DFQATT and CDR2 SNEGSKA (reference sequence). The CDR3 has 13 residues. The chain's CDR3 is CSASRTGSEGYTF. CDR3 DNA: TGCAGTGCCAGTCGTACAGGGAGCGAAGGCTACACCTTC.

The J gene is TRBJ2-2, the V gene TRBV18; 9 nucleotides agree with TRBD1. This CDR3 contains 16 residues. In germline, CDR1 is KGHSH, CDR2 LQKENI. V lost 6 bases and J lost 4; bases outside the gene matches: 9. The CDR3 coding sequence is TGTGCCAGCTCCATTCAGGGACAGGGAGTCACCGGGGAGCTGTTTTTT. Encoded protein: CASSIQGQGVTGELFF.

This chain connects TRBV20-1 to TRBJ2-6; D is tentatively TRBD1 or TRBD2 (5 bases each). V was shortened by 5 bases and J by 3 bases, with 8 bases between the two germline ends. This CDR3 contains 13 residues. Germline V gene lookup returns CDR1 DFQATT and CDR2 SNEGSKA (reference sequence). The CDR3 protein is CSARGIGANVLTF. As DNA, the CDR3 is TGCAGTGCTCGGGGCATTGGGGCCAACGTCCTGACTTTC.

The chain links TRBV7-9 to TRBJ2-5; D unresolved. The V gene's germline CDR1 is SEHNR and CDR2 FQNEAQ (reference sequence). The germline V and J ends were trimmed by 2 bases and 2 bases, with 12 bases remaining between them. The CDR3 consists of 15 residues. CDR3 sequence reads: CASSLLGQRQETQYF. The DNA for the CDR3 is TGTGCCAGCAGCTTATTGGGCCAACGACAAGAGACCCAGTACTTC.

The table lists this clonotype with a few counts. This sequence joins TRBV19 and TRBJ1-5; 10 positions match TRBD1. Germline V CDR1 and CDR2: LNHDA, SQIVND (reference sequence). The CDR3 loop spans 15 amino acids. The J segment lost 7 bases and the V segment lost 6 bases, leaving 9 bases of the junction unmatched. Here the CDR3 reads CASSTDRGRFQPQHF. In DNA, the CDR3 is TGTGCCAGTAGCACCGACAGGGGGCGCTTCCAGCCCCAGCATTTT.

The DNA for the CDR3 is TGCGCCAGCAGCCAAGAAGGATCCGGAGACAGGGAATCCCTCGAGCAGTTCTTC. This codes for CASSQEGSGDRESLEQFF. V gene TRBV4-1 combines with J gene TRBJ2-1; TRBD1 aligns across 7 bases. Germline CDR1 MGHRA, CDR2 YSYEKL. The CDR3 has 18 residues. Losses at the gene ends were 0 bases for V and 10 bases for J; bases not matched to a gene: 18.

V usage is TRBV18 and J usage is TRBJ1-5; D call uncertain. Germline V lookup: CDR1 KGHSH, CDR2 LQKENI. This CDR3 has 16 residues. V was clipped by 3 bases and J by 0 bases, with 12 bases between them. CDR3 residues: CASSPVYTNSNQPQHF. In DNA form, the CDR3 reads TGTGCCAGCTCACCGGTATATACAAATAGCAATCAGCCCCAGCATTTT.

The chain carries TRBV10-2 and TRBJ2-2, with D tentatively TRBD1 (5 bases). Germline CDR1 WSHSY, CDR2 SAAADI. The CDR3 sequence is 14 residues long. V lost 6 bases to trimming and J lost 2 bases, with 10 bases between them. The CDR3 DNA reads TGCGCCAGCAGGGGGCGCCTTAACACCGGGGAGCTGTTTTTT. Amino acid sequence: CASRGRLNTGELFF.

This clonotype came up a few times. This chain links TRBV24-1 with TRBJ2-5; TRBD2 agrees at 11 bases. V lost 5 bases and J lost 4; bases outside the gene matches: 8. The CDR3 has 16 amino acids. Looked up from germline, CDR1 is KGHDR and CDR2 is SFDVKD. For the CDR3, the DNA is TGTGCCACCAGTGTAGGTAGCGGGAGGGCCGGAGAGACCCAGTACTTC. Protein sequence: CATSVGSGRAGETQYF.

The V and J genes are TRBV28 and TRBJ1-6; 9 nucleotides match TRBD1. The V gene's germline CDR1 is MDHEN and CDR2 SYDVKM. The CDR3 totals 14 residues. Trimming at V came to 4 bases and at J to 9 bases, leaving 4 bases not matched to a gene. CDR3 nucleotides: TGTGCCAGCAGTTCCGGGACAGGGAGTTCACCCCTCCACTTT. The encoded protein is CASSSGTGSSPLHF.